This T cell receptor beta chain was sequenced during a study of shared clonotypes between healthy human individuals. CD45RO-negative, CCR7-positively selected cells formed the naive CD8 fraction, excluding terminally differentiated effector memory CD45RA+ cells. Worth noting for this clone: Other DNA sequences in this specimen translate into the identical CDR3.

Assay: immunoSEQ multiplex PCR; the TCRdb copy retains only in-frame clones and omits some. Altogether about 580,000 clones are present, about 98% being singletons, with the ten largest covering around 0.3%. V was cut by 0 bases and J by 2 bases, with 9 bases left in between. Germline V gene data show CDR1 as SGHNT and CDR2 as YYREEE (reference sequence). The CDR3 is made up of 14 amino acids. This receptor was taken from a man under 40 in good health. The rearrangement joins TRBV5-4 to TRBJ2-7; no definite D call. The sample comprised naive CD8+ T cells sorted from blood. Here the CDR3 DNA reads TGTGCCAGCAGCTTGGAAGGCGGACCCTACGAGCAGTACTTC. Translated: CASSLEGGPYEQYF. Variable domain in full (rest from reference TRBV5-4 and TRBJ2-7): ETGVTQSPTHLIKTRGQQVTLRCSSQSGHNTVSWYQQALGQGPQFIFQYYREEENGRGNFPPRFSGLQFPNYSSELNVNALELDDSALYLCASSLEGGPYEQYFGPGTRLTVT.